This T cell receptor beta chain came from a study of identical twins. This CDR3 is built from 15 residues. Per the germline V gene, CDR1 is MNHNS and CDR2 is SASEGT. Healthy Caucasians alone served as donors. TCRdb redid the calling of the 5' RACE reads with MiXCR, one entry per CDR3 protein. The sample carries around 290,000 distinct CDR3 sequences, roughly 9.7% recorded once. With regard to this clonotype: Mismatch with germline at one junction end may stem from a read error.

The sample was also reused in another study, on yellow fever vaccine responses in identical twins. That study reports: Among the twins, the vaccine T cell response reportedly seemed partly convergent and partly personalized.

The chain employs TRBV6-1 and TRBJ2-2; a weak D match, TRBD1 (6 bases). This clonotype originated in a woman aged 18-29 years in good health. The sequenced material came from CD8+ T cells sorted from blood. This CDR3 is CVSSPRSDRTGELFF. Here the CDR3 DNA reads TGTGTCAGCAGCCCCAGATCCGACAGGACCGGGGAGCTGTTTTTT.